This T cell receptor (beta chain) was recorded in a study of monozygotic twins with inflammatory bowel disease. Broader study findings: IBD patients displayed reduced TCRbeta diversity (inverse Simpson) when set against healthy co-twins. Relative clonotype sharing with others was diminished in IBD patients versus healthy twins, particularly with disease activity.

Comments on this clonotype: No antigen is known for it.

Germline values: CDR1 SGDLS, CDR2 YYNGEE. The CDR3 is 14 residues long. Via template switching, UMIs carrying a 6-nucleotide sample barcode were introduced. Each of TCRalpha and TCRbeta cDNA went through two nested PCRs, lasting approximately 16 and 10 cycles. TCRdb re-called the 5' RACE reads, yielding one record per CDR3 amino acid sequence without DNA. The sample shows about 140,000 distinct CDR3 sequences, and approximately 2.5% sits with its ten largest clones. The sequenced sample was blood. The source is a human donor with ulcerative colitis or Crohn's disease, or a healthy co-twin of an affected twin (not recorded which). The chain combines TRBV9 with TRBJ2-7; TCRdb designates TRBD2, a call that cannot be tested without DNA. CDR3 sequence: CASSVEDSGYEQYF.